This is a list of T cell receptor beta chains from one sample in a study of blood T cell repertoires in COVID-19. Sequenced by immunoSEQ multiplex PCR; TCRdb stores in-frame clones only, minus some. Among over 30,000 clones listed, roughly 88% were seen once. Sequencing was done on a sample of peripheral blood. The receptor source for this set is a man aged 70 or older with acute or convalescent COVID-19. CDR3s include the opening cysteine and the closing phenylalanine or tryptophan. D genes are given only for firm matches. A row's size may be missing; if present it is once, few, many or a size class.

D | size | J | V | CDR3 | DNA
- | - | TRBJ1-1 | TRBV6-1 | CASSEGGSLSQAFF | TGTGCCAGCAGTGAGGGAGGATCTCTTTCTCAAGCTTTCTTT
TRBD2 | once | TRBJ2-3 | TRBV19 | CASSIRREVVDTQYF | TGTGCCAGTAGTATACGGCGGGAGGTGGTAGATACGCAGTATTTT
TRBD1 | - | TRBJ2-2 | TRBV2 | CASSLPGQGRNTGELFF | TGTGCCAGCAGTTTACCGGGACAGGGAAGGAACACCGGGGAGCTGTTTTTT
- | - | TRBJ1-5 | TRBV6-5 | CASSYSRSNQPQHF | TGTGCCAGCAGTTACTCGCGAAGCAATCAGCCCCAGCATTTT
- | once | TRBJ2-1 | TRBV9 | CASSVFRGTYNEQFF | TGTGCCAGCAGCGTATTCCGCGGAACCTACAATGAGCAGTTCTTC
- | - | TRBJ1-3 | TRBV28 | CASSLGGERGNTIYF | TGTGCCAGCAGTTTGGGAGGGGAGAGGGGAAACACCATATATTTT
TRBD2 | - | TRBJ2-5 | TRBV19 | CASSILAGNPQETQYF | TGTGCCAGTAGTATATTAGCGGGGAACCCTCAGGAGACCCAGTACTTC
TRBD2 | - | TRBJ2-5 | TRBV24-1 | CATSDVGLAGGAETQYF | TGTGCCACCAGTGACGTGGGACTAGCGGGGGGGGCGGAGACCCAGTACTTC
- | - | TRBJ2-5 | TRBV7-9 | CASSLFPGLETQYF | TGTGCCAGCAGCTTATTCCCGGGTTTAGAGACCCAGTACTTC
TRBD1 | - | TRBJ1-3 | TRBV5-6 | CASSLRGPGNTIYF | TGTGCCAGCAGCCTGAGGGGGCCAGGAAACACCATATATTTT
- | - | TRBJ1-6 | TRBV5-1 | CASSLQVPPSPLHF | TGCGCCAGCAGCTTGCAGGTCCCTCCCTCACCCCTCCACTTT
- | - | TRBJ2-1 | TRBV6-6 | CASGPSGSQWNEQFF | TGTGCCAGCGGCCCGAGCGGTTCGCAGTGGAATGAGCAGTTCTTC
TRBD1 | - | TRBJ1-2 | TRBV28 | CASRSRTGSDYGYTF | TGTGCCAGCAGGTCCCGGACAGGGTCCGACTATGGCTACACCTTC
- | - | TRBJ1-2 | TRBV5-1 | CASSLLRASTGGYGYTF | TGCGCCAGCAGCTTGTTAAGGGCATCGACAGGCGGATATGGCTACACCTTC
TRBD2 | few | TRBJ2-7 | TRBV18 | CASSQTSGRAGEQYF | TGTGCCAGCTCACAAACTAGCGGGAGGGCCGGGGAGCAGTACTTC
- | - | TRBJ1-3 | TRBV6-5 | CASSLSTGTGNTIYF | TGTGCCAGCAGCCTTTCGACAGGCACTGGAAACACCATATATTTT
TRBD2 | - | TRBJ2-4 | TRBV5-8 | CASSLALLAGGAKNIQYF | TGTGCCAGCAGCTTGGCCTTACTCGCGGGAGGAGCCAAAAACATTCAGTACTTC
TRBD1 | - | TRBJ2-1 | TRBV24-1 | CATSEKNRGRSYNEQFF | TGTGCCACCAGTGAAAAAAACAGGGGGAGATCCTACAATGAGCAGTTCTTC
TRBD1 | few | TRBJ2-1 | TRBV24-1 | CATSDRVGGSYNEQFF | TGTGCCACCAGTGATCGTGTAGGGGGCTCGTACAATGAGCAGTTCTTC
- | - | TRBJ2-5 | TRBV7-9 | CASSLGSPGRKTQYF | TGTGCCAGCAGCTTAGGGAGCCCCGGGAGAAAGACCCAGTACTTC
TRBD2 | - | TRBJ2-5 | TRBV7-9 | CASSGTSRETQYF | TGTGCCAGCAGCGGGACTAGTAGGGAGACCCAGTACTTC
TRBD1 | - | TRBJ2-3 | TRBV29-1 | CSVGQGIAADTQYF | TGCAGCGTGGGACAGGGGATTGCGGCAGATACGCAGTATTTT
- | - | TRBJ2-3 | TRBV5-1 | CASRRGGGTDTQYF | TGCGCCAGCCGGAGGGGGGGAGGCACAGATACGCAGTATTTT
- | - | TRBJ2-7 | TRBV11-2 | CASSFVQGYEQYF | TGTGCCAGCAGCTTTGTACAGGGCTACGAGCAGTACTTC
- | - | TRBJ2-7 | TRBV12-5 | CASGPQGGMGEQYF | TGTGCTAGTGGTCCACAGGGAGGGATGGGGGAGCAGTACTTC
- | - | TRBJ1-2 | TRBV27 | CASSLGQGYYGYTF | TGTGCCAGCAGTTTAGGTCAGGGGTACTATGGCTACACCTTC
- | - | TRBJ2-1 | TRBV29-1 | CSVEELASRLNEQFF | TGCAGCGTTGAAGAGTTAGCTAGCCGGCTCAATGAGCAGTTCTTC
- | - | TRBJ2-7 | TRBV2 | CASSPRLVSYEQYF | TGTGCCAGCAGCCCTAGACTAGTCTCCTACGAGCAGTACTTC
- | - | TRBJ1-3 | TRBV4-1 | CASSQVGQGNTIYF | TGCGCCAGCAGCCAAGTTGGACAGGGAAACACCATATATTTT
- | - | TRBJ2-2 | TRBV10-3 | CAISESYGNTGELFF | TGTGCCATCAGTGAGTCCTACGGGAACACCGGGGAGCTGTTTTTT
- | - | TRBJ2-2 | TRBV19 | CASSIDLAGGGELFF | TGTGCCAGTAGTATAGACCTTGCCGGGGGCGGGGAGCTGTTTTTT
TRBD1 | - | TRBJ1-5 | TRBV28 | CASSLSGQGIQPQHF | TGTGCCAGCAGTCTGTCGGGACAGGGCATTCAGCCCCAGCATTTT
TRBD2 | - | TRBJ2-5 | TRBV18 | CASSPETSGETQYF | TGTGCCAGCTCACCCGAGACTAGCGGAGAGACCCAGTACTTC
TRBD1 | few | TRBJ2-1 | TRBV24-1 | CATSGGQGSYNEQFF | TGTGCCACCAGTGGGGGACAGGGATCCTACAATGAGCAGTTCTTC
- | once | TRBJ2-4 | TRBV21-1 | CASSKALCAGQGINIQYF | TGTGCCAGCAGCAAAGCGCTCTGTGCGGGACAGGGTATAAACATTCAGTACTTC
TRBD1 | - | TRBJ1-1 | TRBV7-2 | CASSITGGTAFF | TGTGCCAGCAGCATTACAGGGGGAACAGCTTTCTTT
- | - | TRBJ2-1 | TRBV29-1 | CSVTQGSYNEQFF | TGCAGCGTTACCCAGGGGTCCTACAATGAGCAGTTCTTC
TRBD1 | - | TRBJ1-4 | TRBV7-9 | CASSLSQGFSEKLFF | TGTGCCAGCAGCTTATCACAGGGGTTTTCTGAAAAACTGTTTTTT
TRBD2 | - | TRBJ2-3 | TRBV7-6 | CASSLGLAASTDTQYF | TGTGCCAGCAGCTTAGGGCTAGCGGCTAGCACAGATACGCAGTATTTT
TRBD1 | - | TRBJ2-5 | TRBV9 | CASSVGAQGAWGETQYF | TGTGCCAGCAGCGTAGGCGCCCAGGGGGCATGGGGAGAGACCCAGTACTTC
TRBD1 | - | TRBJ2-1 | TRBV19 | CASSISGTGVNEQFF | TGTGCCAGTAGTATCTCCGGGACAGGGGTTAATGAGCAGTTCTTC
TRBD2 | - | TRBJ2-1 | TRBV25-1 | CASAWASGKSEQFF | TGTGCCAGCGCGTGGGCTAGCGGGAAGTCTGAGCAGTTCTTC
TRBD2 | - | TRBJ2-5 | TRBV5-1 | CASKSGRAPGDQYF | TGCGCCAGTAAGAGCGGGAGGGCCCCGGGTGACCAGTACTTC
- | - | TRBJ2-1 | TRBV9 | CASSFYGTVYNEQFF | TGTGCCTCCAGCTTCTACGGGACTGTCTACAATGAGCAGTTCTTC
- | - | TRBJ1-2 | TRBV7-9 | CASSFVDYGYTF | TGTGCCAGCAGTTTTGTAGACTATGGCTACACCTTC
TRBD2 | - | TRBJ2-1 | TRBV11-2 | CASSLDLPLAEEQFF | TGTGCCAGCAGCTTAGATCTACCACTAGCGGAAGAGCAGTTCTTC
- | once | TRBJ1-1 | TRBV29-1 | CSVGGQLNTEAFF | TGCAGCGTGGGGGGGCAGTTAAACACTGAAGCTTTCTTT
- | - | TRBJ2-7 | TRBV5-6 | CASSRMAGYYEQYF | TGTGCCAGCAGCCGCATGGCAGGCTATTACGAGCAGTACTTC
- | - | TRBJ2-7 | TRBV5-1 | CASSLGTTVGEQYF | TGCGCCAGCAGCTTGGGGACAACTGTGGGGGAGCAGTACTTC
- | - | TRBJ2-5 | TRBV4-1 | CASSPRGRGETQYF | TGCGCCAGCAGCCCTCGGGGCAGGGGCGAGACCCAGTACTTC
- | - | TRBJ1-5 | TRBV6-1 | CASSEAFGQGRQPQHF | TGTGCCAGCAGTGAAGCGTTCGGGCAGGGGCGGCAGCCCCAGCATTTT
TRBD2 | - | TRBJ2-7 | TRBV6-2/TRBV6-3 | CASSPVPSGEYEQYF | TGTGCCAGCAGCCCCGTACCTAGCGGAGAGTACGAGCAGTACTTC
TRBD1 | - | TRBJ1-4 | TRBV6-5 | CASSYSWTGKDEKLFF | TGTGCCAGCAGTTACTCCTGGACAGGAAAAGACGAAAAACTGTTTTTT
TRBD2 | - | TRBJ2-1 | TRBV10-3 | CAISGTSGIPAGGEQFF | TGTGCCATTTCCGGGACTAGCGGGATTCCCGCCGGGGGTGAGCAGTTCTTC
- | - | TRBJ1-6 | TRBV7-8 | CASSLRVGNSPLHF | TGTGCCAGCAGCTTGAGGGTCGGGAATTCACCCCTCCACTTT
- | - | TRBJ1-2 | TRBV28 | CASSPGLNYGYTF | TGTGCCAGCAGTCCCGGGTTAAACTATGGCTACACCTTC
TRBD2 | - | TRBJ2-1 | TRBV27 | CASSLSIDSGSSYNEQFF | TGTGCCAGCAGTTTATCGATAGATAGCGGGAGCTCCTACAATGAGCAGTTCTTC
TRBD1 | - | TRBJ2-7 | TRBV7-6 | CASSLVADRVSYEQYF | TGTGCCAGCAGCTTAGTCGCGGACAGGGTCTCCTACGAGCAGTACTTC
- | - | TRBJ2-7 | TRBV2 | CASSENSISYEQYF | TGTGCCAGCAGTGAAAACTCTATCTCCTACGAGCAGTACTTC